The entry below gives a single T cell receptor (beta chain) sequence along with its context. Its antigen remains unidentified. The data are from a study of T cell responses to AZD1222 COVID-19 vaccine. Regarding the study as a whole: Regions 160-218 and 743-854 dominated among vaccine-associated CD4 TCRs spanning spike.

Profiled with immunoSEQ multiplex PCR; TCRdb holds only in-frame clones, not every one. Here the sample spans roughly 140,000 clones, more than 85% being singletons. The sequences come from peripheral blood, collected on day 0 of AZD1222 vaccination. This clonotype was sampled from an adult in good health.

CDR3 in amino acids: CASSPGQSSPLHF. The CDR3 coding sequence is TGTGCCAGCAGCCCGGGACAGTCCTCACCCCTCCACTTT. The genes are TRBV12-3 or TRBV12-4 and TRBJ1-6; 7 nucleotides align to TRBD1. The J segment lost 10 bases and the V segment lost 6 bases, leaving 6 bases of the junction unmatched. This CDR3 has 13 residues.